Described below is a single TCR beta chain sequence and its context. This sample is part of a study of blood T cell repertoires in COVID-19. Study summary: There were acute and convalescent COVID-19 samples, and they came from the United States, Italy and Spain. Sample material is recorded as cDNA or gDNA derived from T cells, B-cell-depleted T cells, or PBMCs.

Authors' data handling: Reference gene primer amplification gave estimated nucleated cell counts. Libraries were prepared by immunoSEQ multiplex PCR; TCRdb keeps only in-frame clonotypes and omits some of them. V and J calls and clone size follow that table, whereas D and trimming were derived from the DNA. The data hold some 150,000 clones, with 80% to 90% observed a single time. The CDR3 has 16 amino acids. Trimming removed 0 bases from V and 5 bases from J, with 16 bases in between. Germline V lookup: CDR1 LGHNA, CDR2 YSLEER. V gene TRBV4-3 combines with J gene TRBJ2-5; D might be TRBD1 (5 bases). The sample comprised peripheral blood. This clonotype originated in a man aged 35 to 55 who had recovered from COVID-19. CDR3 DNA: TGCGCCAGCAGCCAAGACAGGGCAGGGCGTCGGGAGACCCAGTACTTC. Its translation is CASSQDRAGRRETQYF.